This record concerns one T cell receptor beta chain sequence. Its specific antigen is unknown. No much larger clone exists at a distance of one base, and base qualities are not known. Germline trimming: 0 bases from V, 4 bases from J; junction bases outside gene matches: 5. From the cysteine up to the phenylalanine, the CDR3 has a length of 16 residues. Only CDR3 DNA is held: 48 bases, read in frame from base 1. From a lookup of the germline V gene, CDR1 and CDR2 are LGHNA and YNFKEQ. TCRbeta CDR3 regions were amplified from genomic DNA by means of the immunoSEQ Assay, a bias-controlled multiplex PCR. In the source study's methods: Nucleated cell counts per sample were estimated from amplification of reference gene primers within the assay. To quantify the absolute abundance of each unique TCRbeta CDR3 rearrangement, sequence reads were collapsed and filtered. For each sample, productive Simpson clonality was calculated as the square root of Simpson's diversity index over productive rearrangements. The table was pulled from immuneACCESS by TCRdb, which kept in-frame rearrangements only. Such tables lose some clones; where checked, under half of the loss comes from unresolved V genes, and the rest has no known cause. V, J and clone size are those of that table, while D and trimming were read from the DNA. The sample has under 250,000 clones on record, more than 70% of them singletons. Around 7.9% of the sample is taken by the ten largest.

This record comes from a study of blood T cell repertoires in COVID-19 (TCRdb year 2020). For the study in its entirety: Collaborator samples came from the United States, Italy and Spain and covered acute and convalescent phases of COVID-19. Nearly every sample came with metadata listing a de-identified subject ID, COVID-19 status, age in years and sex. The dataset comprised deeply sampled blood TCRbeta repertoires from subjects exposed to, actively infected with, or recovered from COVID-19. Samples were obtained from the ongoing ImmuneRACE study (first 160 participants) and from about 1,300 subjects provided by 6 global collaborators. The material from the prospective study consisted of cDNA or gDNA derived from T cells, B-cell-depleted T cells, or PBMCs. Where available, HLA class I and class II types were obtained from metadata supplied by the sample provider rather than from assay-based typing. A freely available public database, intended as a resource for researchers studying the immune response to SARS-CoV-2, is where the repertoires were released. The full study reports these points: The quantity of clinical and demographic metadata differed by source and by participant and was supplied without curation.

Whole blood was collected in K2EDTA tubes by collaborating institutions according to the institutions' own protocols. Collaborator samples were shipped for TCRbeta analysis as frozen whole blood, isolated PBMCs, or DNA extracted from either sample type. This chain is built from TRBV4-2 and TRBJ2-3; 9 junctional bases match TRBD2. Material: peripheral blood. This sequence originates from a man aged 40-50 years with active or convalescent COVID-19. The CDR3 is CASSQDRQRGADTQYF. At the DNA level, the sequence is TGTGCCAGCAGCCAAGACCGGCAGCGGGGGGCAGATACGCAGTATTTT.